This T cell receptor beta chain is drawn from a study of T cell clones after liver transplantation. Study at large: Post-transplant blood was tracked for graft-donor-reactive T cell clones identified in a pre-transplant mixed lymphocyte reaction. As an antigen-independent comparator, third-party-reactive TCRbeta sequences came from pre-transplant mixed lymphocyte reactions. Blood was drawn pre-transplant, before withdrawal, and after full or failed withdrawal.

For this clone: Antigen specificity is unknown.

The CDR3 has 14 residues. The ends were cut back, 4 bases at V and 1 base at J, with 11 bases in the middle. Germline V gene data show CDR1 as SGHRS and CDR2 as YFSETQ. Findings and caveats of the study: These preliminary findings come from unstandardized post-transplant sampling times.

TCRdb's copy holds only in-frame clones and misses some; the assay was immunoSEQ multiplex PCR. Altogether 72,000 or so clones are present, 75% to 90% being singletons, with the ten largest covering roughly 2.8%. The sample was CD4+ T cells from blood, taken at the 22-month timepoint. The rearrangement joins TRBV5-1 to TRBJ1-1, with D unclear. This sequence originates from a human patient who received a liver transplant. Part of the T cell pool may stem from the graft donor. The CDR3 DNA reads TGCGCCAGCAGCCCCGTAGGGTCGAACACTGAAGCTTTCTTT. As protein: CASSPVGSNTEAFF.